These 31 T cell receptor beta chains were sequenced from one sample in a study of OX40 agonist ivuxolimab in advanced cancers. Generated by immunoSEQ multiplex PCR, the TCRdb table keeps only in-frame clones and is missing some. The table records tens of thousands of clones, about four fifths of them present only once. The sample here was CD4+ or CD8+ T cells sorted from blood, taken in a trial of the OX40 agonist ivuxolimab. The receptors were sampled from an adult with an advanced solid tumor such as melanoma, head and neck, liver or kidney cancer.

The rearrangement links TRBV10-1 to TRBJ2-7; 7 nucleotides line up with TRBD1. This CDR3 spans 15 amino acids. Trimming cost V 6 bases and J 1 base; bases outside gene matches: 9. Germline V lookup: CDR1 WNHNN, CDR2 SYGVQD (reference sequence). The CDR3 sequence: CASSVTGVGSYEQYF. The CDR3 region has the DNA TGCGCCAGCAGCGTTACAGGGGTAGGGTCCTACGAGCAGTACTTC.

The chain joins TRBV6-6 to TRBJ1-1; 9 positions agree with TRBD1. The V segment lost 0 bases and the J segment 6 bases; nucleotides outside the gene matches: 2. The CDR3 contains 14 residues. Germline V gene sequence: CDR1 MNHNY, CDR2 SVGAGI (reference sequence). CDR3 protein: CASSYSRDRAEAFF. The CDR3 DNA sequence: TGTGCCAGCAGTTACTCTAGGGACAGGGCTGAAGCTTTCTTT.

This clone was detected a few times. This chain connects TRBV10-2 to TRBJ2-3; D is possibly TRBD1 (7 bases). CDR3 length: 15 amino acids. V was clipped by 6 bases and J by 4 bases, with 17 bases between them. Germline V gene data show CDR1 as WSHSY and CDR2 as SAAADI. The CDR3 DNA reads TGCGCCAGCAGCGGGGGACAGTTAAAGGCAGATACGCAGTATTTT. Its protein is CASSGGQLKADTQYF.

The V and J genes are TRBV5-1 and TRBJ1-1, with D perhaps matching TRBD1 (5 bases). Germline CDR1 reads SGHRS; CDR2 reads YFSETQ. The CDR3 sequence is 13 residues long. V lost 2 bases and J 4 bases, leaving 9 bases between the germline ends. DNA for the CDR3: TGCGCCAGCAGCTTAAGGGGAGTCACTGAAGCTTTCTTT. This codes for CASSLRGVTEAFF.

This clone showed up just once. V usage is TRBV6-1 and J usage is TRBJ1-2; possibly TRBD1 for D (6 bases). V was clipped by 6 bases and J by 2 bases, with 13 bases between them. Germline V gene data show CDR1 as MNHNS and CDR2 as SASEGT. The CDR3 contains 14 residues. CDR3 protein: CASRLRGGNYGYTF. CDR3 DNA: TGTGCCAGCAGGCTCAGGGGAGGAAACTATGGCTACACCTTC.

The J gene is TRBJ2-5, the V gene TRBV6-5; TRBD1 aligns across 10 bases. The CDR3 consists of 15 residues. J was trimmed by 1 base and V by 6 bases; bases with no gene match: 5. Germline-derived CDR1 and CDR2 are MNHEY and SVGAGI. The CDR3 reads CASRPGQGPQETQYF. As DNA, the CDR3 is TGTGCCAGCAGACCGGGACAGGGGCCCCAAGAGACCCAGTACTTC.

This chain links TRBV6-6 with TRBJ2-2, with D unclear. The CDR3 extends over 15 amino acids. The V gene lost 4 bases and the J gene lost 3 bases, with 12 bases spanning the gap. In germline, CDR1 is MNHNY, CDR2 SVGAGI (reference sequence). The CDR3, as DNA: TGTGCCAGCAGTTGGAAGGGTACGCACACCGGGGAGCTGTTTTTT. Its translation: CASSWKGTHTGELFF.

The CDR3 DNA sequence: TGTGCCATCAGTGCCAATCCGGGACCTTCTGGAAACACCATATATTTT. It codes for CAISANPGPSGNTIYF. J is TRBJ1-3 and V is TRBV10-3, with D possibly matching TRBD1 (5 bases). Germline CDR1 is ENHRY and CDR2 is SYGVKD. V shed 4 bases and J shed 1 base, with 14 bases lying between them. CDR3 length: 16 residues.

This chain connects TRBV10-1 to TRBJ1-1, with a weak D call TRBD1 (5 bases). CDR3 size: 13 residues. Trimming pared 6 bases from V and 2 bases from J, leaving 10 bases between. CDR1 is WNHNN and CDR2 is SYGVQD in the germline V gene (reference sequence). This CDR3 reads CASRADRNTEAFF. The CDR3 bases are TGCGCCAGCAGAGCTGACAGAAACACTGAAGCTTTCTTT.

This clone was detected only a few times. The DNA of the CDR3 is TGTGCCAGCAGCTTAGTCGGCCCTTTGTTTTTT. Translating gives CASSLVGPLFF. The rearrangement links TRBV7-9 to TRBJ1-4; the D is unclear. V was pared by 1 base and J by 15 bases, with 9 bases between. This CDR3 has 11 amino acids. Germline V gene data show CDR1 as SEHNR and CDR2 as FQNEAQ (reference sequence).

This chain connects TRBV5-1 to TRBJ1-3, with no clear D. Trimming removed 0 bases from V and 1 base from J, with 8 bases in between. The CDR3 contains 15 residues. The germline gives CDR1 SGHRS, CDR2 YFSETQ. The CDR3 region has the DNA TGCGCCAGCAGCTTGGCCTTGGGGTCTGGAAACACCATATATTTT. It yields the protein CASSLALGSGNTIYF.

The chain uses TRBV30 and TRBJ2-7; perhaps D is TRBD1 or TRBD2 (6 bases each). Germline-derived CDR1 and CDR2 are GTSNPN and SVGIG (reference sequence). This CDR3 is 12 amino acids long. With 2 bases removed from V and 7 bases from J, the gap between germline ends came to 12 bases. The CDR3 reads CAWSSGAREQYV. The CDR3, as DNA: TGTGCCTGGAGTTCGGGGGCTCGGGAGCAGTACGTC.

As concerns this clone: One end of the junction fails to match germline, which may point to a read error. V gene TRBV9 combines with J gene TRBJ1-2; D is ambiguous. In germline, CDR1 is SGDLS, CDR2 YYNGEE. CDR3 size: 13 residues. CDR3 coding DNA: TGTGTCAGCAGCGTAGATATGACGGCCGGCTACACCTTC. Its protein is CVSSVDMTAGYTF.

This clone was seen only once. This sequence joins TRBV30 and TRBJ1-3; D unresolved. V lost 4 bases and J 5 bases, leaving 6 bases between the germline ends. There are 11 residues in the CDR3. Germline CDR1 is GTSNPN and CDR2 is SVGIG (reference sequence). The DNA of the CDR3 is TGTGCCTGGACTCGGAGAAACACCATATATTTT. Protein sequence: CAWTRRNTIYF.

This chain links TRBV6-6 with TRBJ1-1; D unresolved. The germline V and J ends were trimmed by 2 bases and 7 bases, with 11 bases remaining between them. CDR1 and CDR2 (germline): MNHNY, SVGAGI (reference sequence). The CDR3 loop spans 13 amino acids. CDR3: CASSYDGMYEAFF. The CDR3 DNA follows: TGTGCCAGCAGTTACGACGGGATGTATGAAGCTTTCTTT.

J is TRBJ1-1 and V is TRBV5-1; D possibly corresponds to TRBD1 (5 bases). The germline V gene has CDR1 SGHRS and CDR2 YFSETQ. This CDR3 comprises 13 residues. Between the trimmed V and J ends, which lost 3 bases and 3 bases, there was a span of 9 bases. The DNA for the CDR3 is TGCGCCAGCAGCTGGAGGGGAGACACTGAAGCTTTCTTT. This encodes CASSWRGDTEAFF. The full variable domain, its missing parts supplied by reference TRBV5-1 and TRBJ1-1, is KAGVTQTPRYLIKTRGQQVTLSCSPISGHRSVSWYQQTPGQGLQFLFEYFSETQRNKGNFPGRFSGRQFSNSRSEMNVSTLELGDSALYLCASSWRGDTEAFFGQGTRLTVV.

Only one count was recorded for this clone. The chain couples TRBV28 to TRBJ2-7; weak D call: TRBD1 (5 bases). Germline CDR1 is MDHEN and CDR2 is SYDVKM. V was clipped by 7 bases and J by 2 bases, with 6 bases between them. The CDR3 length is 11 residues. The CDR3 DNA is TGTGCCAGCACCAGGGCCTACGAGCAGTACTTC. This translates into CASTRAYEQYF.

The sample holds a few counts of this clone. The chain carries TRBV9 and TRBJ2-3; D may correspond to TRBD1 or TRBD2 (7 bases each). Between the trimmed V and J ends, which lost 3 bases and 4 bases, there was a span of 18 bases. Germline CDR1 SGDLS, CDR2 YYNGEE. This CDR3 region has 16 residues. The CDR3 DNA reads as TGTGCCAGCAGCGCCAGGGGGGACAGCGGGGCAGATACGCAGTATTTT. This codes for CASSARGDSGADTQYF.

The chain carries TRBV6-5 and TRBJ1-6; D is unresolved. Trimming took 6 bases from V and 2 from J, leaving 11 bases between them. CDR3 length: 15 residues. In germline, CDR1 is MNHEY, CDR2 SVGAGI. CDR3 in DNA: TGTGCCAGCAGCAACAGACAAACCTATAATTCACCCCTCCACTTT. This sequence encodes CASSNRQTYNSPLHF.

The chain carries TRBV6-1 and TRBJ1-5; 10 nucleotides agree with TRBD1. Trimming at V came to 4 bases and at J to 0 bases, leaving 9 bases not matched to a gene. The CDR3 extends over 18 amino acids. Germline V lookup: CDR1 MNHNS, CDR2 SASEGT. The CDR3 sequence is CASSAHGTGVYSNQPQHF. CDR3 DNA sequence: TGTGCCAGCAGTGCTCACGGGACAGGGGTATATAGCAATCAGCCCCAGCATTTT.

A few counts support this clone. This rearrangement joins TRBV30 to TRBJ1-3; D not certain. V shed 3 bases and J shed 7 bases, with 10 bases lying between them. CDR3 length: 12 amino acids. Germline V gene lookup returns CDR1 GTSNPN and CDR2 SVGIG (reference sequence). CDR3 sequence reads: CAWSAGWNTIYF. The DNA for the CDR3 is TGTGCCTGGAGCGCAGGATGGAACACCATATATTTT.

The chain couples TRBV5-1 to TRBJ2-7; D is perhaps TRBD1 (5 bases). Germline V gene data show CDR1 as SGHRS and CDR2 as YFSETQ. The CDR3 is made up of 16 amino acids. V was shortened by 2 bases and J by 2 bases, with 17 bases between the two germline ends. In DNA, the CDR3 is TGCGCCAGCAGCTTAAAGGTACGACAGTGCACCTACGAGCAGTACGTC. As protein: CASSLKVRQCTYEQYV.

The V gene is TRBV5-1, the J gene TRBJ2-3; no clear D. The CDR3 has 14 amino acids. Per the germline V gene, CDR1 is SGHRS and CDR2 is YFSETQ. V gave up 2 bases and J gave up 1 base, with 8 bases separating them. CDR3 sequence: CASSFGVGTDTQYF. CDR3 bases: TGCGCCAGCAGCTTTGGGGTTGGCACAGATACGCAGTATTTT.

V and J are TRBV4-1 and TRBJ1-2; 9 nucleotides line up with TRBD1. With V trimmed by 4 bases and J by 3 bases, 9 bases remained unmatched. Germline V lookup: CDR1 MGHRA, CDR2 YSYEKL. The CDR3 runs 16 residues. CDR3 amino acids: CASSRAGTGTDYGYTF. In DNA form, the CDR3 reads TGCGCCAGCAGCCGAGCCGGGACAGGGACCGACTATGGCTACACCTTC.

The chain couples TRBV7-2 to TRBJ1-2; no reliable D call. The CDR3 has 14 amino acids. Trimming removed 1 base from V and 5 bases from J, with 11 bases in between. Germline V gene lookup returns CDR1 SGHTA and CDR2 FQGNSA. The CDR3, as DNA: TGTGCCAGCAGCTTAGTAGACCGATTATATGGCTACACCTTC. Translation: CASSLVDRLYGYTF.

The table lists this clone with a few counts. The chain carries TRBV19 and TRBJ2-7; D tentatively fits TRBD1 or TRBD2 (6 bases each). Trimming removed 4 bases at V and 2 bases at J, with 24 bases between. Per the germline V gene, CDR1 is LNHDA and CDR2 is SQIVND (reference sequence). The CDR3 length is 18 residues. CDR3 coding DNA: TGTGCCAGTAGTAGAATTTGGGGGGACCGGGACAAAGCCTACGAGCAGTACTTC. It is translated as CASSRIWGDRDKAYEQYF.

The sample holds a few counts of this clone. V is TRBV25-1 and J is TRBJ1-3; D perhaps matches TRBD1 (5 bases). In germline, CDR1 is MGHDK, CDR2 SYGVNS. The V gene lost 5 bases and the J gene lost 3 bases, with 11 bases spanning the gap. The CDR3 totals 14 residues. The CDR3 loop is CASSKGARGNTIYF. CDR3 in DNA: TGTGCCAGCAGTAAAGGGGCGCGTGGAAACACCATATATTTT.

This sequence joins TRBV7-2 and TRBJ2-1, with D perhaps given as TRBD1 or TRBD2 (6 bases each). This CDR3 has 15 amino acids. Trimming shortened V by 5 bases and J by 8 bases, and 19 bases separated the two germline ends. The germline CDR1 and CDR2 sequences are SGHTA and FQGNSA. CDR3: CASSPTGAMIDEQFF. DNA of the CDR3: TGTGCCAGCAGCCCCACGGGGGCAATGATCGATGAGCAGTTCTTC.

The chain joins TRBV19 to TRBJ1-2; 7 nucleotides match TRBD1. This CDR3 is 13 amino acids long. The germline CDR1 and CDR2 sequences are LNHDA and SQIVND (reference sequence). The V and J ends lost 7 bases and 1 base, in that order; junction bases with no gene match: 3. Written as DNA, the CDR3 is TGTGCCAGTAAGGGGACAGATAACTATGGCTACACCTTC. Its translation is CASKGTDNYGYTF. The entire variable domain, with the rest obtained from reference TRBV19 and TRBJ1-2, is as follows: DGGITQSPKYLFRKEGQNVTLSCEQNLNHDAMYWYRQDPGQGLRLIYYSQIVNDFQKGDIAEGYSVSREKKESFPLTVTSAQKNPTAFYLCASKGTDNYGYTFGSGTRLTVV.

CDR3 nucleotide sequence: TGTGCCAGCAGCCAATCTACCGGGGAGCTGTTTTTT. It encodes CASSQSTGELFF. The chain carries TRBV7-9 and TRBJ2-2; D is unresolved. V shed 5 bases and J shed 5 bases, with 6 bases lying between them. CDR1 is SEHNR, CDR2 FQNEAQ, per germline (reference sequence). CDR3 size: 12 residues.

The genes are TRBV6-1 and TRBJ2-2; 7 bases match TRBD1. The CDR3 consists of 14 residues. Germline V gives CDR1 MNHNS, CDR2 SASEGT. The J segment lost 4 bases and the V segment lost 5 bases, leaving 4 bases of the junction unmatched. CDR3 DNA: TGTGCCAGCAGTACACAGGGGAGCACCGGGGAGCTGTTTTTT. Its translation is CASSTQGSTGELFF.